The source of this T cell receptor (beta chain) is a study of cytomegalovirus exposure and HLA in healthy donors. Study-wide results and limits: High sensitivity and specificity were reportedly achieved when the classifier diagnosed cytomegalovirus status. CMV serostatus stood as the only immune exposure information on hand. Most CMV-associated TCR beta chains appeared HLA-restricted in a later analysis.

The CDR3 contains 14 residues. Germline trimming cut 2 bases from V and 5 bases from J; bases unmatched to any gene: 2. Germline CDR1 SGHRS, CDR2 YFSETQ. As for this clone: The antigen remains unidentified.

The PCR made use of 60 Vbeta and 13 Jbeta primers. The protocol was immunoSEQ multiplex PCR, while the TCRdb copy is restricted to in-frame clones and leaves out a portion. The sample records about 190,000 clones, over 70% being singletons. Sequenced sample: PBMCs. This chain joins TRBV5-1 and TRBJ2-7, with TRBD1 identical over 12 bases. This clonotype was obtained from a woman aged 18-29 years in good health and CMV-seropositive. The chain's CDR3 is CASSFGDRGHEQYF. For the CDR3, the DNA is TGCGCCAGCAGCTTCGGGGACAGGGGGCACGAGCAGTACTTC.